This T cell receptor beta chain was observed in a study of T cell clonality in common variable immunodeficiency. Study-wide results and caveats: Fewer deletions and N-nucleotide insertions were reportedly seen in common variable immunodeficiency TCR beta sequences. CVID subjects showed higher TCRbeta clonality than healthy controls. CVID patient heterogeneity limited repertoire-clinical complication correlations.

Germline V CDR1 and CDR2: PRHDT, FYEKMQ (reference sequence). The CDR3 is 12 amino acids. Caucasian heritage predominated among both patients and controls. This clone was recorded at least ten times. Its antigen is not identified. The sequenced fragment ends 3 residues before the CDR3 boundary, so the rest is inferred from the germline J gene. Sequencing was performed with immunoSEQ multiplex PCR; in TCRdb, only in-frame clones are kept and a portion is missing. The specimen has about 42,000 clones, none found just once. V is TRBV13 and J is TRBJ1-2, with D unresolved. The source is a person aged 18 to 70 in good health. The sample was peripheral blood mononuclear cells. Partial CDR3 DNA: TGTGCCAGCAGCTTAGGAAACTCCTAC. This encodes CASSLGNSY. The CDR3 in its entirety is CASSLGNSYYTF.